This TCR beta chain derives from a study of response to subunit inactivated influenza vaccine. Study findings and constraints: Authors suggested each seasonal influenza vaccination recruits few new T cells.

This clonotype has more than one count but fewer than ten. Its antigen is not identified. MiXCR, run by TCRdb on the RT-PCR reads, gives a single entry per CDR3 protein. Of fewer than 650,000 distinct CDR3 sequences listed, 13% are singletons. The CDR3 is made up of 15 amino acids. The germline V gene encodes CDR1 GTSNPN and CDR2 SVGIG (reference sequence). With V trimmed by 2 bases and J by 5 bases, 4 bases remained unmatched. The clonotype was recovered from a man between 50 and 59 years old who received an inactivated influenza vaccine. The chain combines TRBV30 with TRBJ2-3; 13 bases map to TRBD2. The sequencing here drew on PBMCs from blood, taken 45 days after vaccination. CDR3 loop: CAWSTGLAGEDTQYF. In DNA, the CDR3 is TGTGCCTGGAGTACCGGACTAGCGGGAGAAGATACGCAGTATTTT.